This T cell receptor beta chain was sequenced in a study of shared clonotypes between healthy human individuals. Study results and caveats: Memory subsets generally showed smaller estimated richness than naive subsets did.

Methods used by the authors: Filtering differed because ImmunoSEQ produced junction-only sequences that carried no quality scores. Produced via immunoSEQ multiplex PCR; TCRdb's table is partial and in-frame only. V, J and clone size derive from that table, while D and trimming were established from the DNA sequence. Here the sample spans about 1,500,000 clones, 95% to 97% being singletons. There were no recent acute infections or vaccinations among the donors, who were healthy HIV-negative adults. Details on this clone: Its antigen is still unknown.

This CDR3 spans 13 amino acids. Germline assignment: CDR1 SGHRS and CDR2 YFSETQ. V dropped 5 bases and J dropped 12 bases, with 18 bases sitting between them. This clonotype originated in a man aged 25 to 40 in good health. The source material was naive CD4+ T cells sorted from blood. Indicated subset: CD45RA+ positively selected. The chain is built from TRBV5-1 and TRBJ2-1; D perhaps matches TRBD1 (6 bases). CDR3 in DNA: TGCGCCAGCAGGGGGGCTTACAATGAAGGGCAGTTCTTC. Translation gives CASRGAYNEGQFF.